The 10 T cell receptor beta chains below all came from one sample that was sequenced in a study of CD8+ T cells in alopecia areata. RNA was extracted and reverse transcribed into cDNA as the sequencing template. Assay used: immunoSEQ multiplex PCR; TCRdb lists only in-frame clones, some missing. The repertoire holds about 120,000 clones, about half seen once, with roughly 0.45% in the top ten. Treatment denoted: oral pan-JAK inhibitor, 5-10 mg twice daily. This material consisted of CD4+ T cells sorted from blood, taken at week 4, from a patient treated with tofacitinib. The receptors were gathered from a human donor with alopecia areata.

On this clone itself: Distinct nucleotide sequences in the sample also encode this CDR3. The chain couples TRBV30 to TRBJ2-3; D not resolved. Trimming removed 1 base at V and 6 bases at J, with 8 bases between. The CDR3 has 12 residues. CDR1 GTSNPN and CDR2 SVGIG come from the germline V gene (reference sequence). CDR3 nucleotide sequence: TGTGCCTGGAGTGCGCCCGGCGATACGCAGTATTTT. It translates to CAWSAPGDTQYF.

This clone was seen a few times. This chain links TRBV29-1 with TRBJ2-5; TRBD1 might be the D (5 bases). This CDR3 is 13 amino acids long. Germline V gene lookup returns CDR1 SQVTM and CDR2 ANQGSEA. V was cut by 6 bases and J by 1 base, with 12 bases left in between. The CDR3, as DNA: TGCAGCGTCATAAGGGGTCTCCAAGAGACCCAGTACTTC. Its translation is CSVIRGLQETQYF.

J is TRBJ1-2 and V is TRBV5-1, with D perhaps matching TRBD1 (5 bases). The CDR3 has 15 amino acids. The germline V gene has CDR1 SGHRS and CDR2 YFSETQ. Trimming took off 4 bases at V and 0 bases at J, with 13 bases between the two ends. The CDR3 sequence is CASSPAGTANYGYTF. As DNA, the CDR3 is TGCGCCAGCAGCCCGGCCGGGACGGCTAACTATGGCTACACCTTC.

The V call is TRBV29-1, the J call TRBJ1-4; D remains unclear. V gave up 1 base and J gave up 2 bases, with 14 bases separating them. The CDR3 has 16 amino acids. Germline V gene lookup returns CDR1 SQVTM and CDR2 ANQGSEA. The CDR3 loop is CSVEALGSTTNEKLFF. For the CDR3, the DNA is TGCAGCGTTGAAGCTCTCGGGAGTACGACTAATGAAAAACTGTTTTTT.

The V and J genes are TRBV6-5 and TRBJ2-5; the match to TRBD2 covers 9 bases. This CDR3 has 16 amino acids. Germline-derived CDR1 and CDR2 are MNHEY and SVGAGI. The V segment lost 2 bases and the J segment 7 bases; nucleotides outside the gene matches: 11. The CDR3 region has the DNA TGTGCCAGCAGTTACGAGGGCCTAGCGGGATGGGTGACCCAGTACTTC. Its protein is CASSYEGLAGWVTQYF.

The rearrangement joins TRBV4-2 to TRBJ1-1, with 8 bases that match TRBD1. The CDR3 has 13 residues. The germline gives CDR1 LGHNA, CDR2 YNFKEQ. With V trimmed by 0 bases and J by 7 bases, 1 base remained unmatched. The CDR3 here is CASSQDDRGEAFF. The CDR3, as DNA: TGTGCCAGCAGCCAAGACGACAGGGGTGAAGCTTTCTTT.

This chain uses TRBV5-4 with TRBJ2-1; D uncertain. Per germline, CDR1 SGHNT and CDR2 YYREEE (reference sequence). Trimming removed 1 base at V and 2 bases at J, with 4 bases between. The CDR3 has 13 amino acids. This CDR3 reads CASSLTAYNEQFF. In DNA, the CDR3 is TGTGCCAGCAGCTTGACAGCCTACAATGAGCAGTTCTTC.

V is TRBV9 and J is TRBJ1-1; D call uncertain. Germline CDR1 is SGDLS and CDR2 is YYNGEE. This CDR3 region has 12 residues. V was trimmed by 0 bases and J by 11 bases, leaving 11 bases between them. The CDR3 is CASSVVEGSAFF. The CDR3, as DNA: TGTGCCAGCAGCGTAGTCGAGGGTTCGGCTTTCTTT.

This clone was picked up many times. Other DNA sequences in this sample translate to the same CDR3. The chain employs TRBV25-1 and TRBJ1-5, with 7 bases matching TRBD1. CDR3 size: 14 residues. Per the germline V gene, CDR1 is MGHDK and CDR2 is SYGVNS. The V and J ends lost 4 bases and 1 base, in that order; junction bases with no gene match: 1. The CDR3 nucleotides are TGTGCCAGCAGTGGACAGGGAAGCAATCAGCCCCAGCATTTT. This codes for CASSGQGSNQPQHF.

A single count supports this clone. The CDR3 here is CASSFGGPPEYF. Here the CDR3 DNA reads TGTGCCAGCAGCTTCGGGGGCCCCCCGGAGTACTTC. The J gene is TRBJ2-5, the V gene TRBV11-2; D may correspond to TRBD1 or TRBD2 (6 bases each). The CDR3 is 12 residues long. V was cut by 3 bases and J by 12 bases, with 14 bases left in between. Looked up from germline, CDR1 is SGHAT and CDR2 is FQNNGV.